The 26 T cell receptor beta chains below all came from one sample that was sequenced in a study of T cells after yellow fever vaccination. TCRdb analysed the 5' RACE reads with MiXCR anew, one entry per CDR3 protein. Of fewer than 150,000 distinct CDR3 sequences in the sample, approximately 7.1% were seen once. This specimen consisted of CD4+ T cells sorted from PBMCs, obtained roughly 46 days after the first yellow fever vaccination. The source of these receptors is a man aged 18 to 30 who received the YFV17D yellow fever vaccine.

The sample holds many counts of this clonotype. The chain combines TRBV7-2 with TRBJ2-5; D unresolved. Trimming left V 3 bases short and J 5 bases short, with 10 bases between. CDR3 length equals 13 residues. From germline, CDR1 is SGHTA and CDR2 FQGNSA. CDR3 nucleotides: TGTGCCAGCAGCTTTGCCCTTGGCGAGACCCAGTACTTC. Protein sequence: CASSFALGETQYF.

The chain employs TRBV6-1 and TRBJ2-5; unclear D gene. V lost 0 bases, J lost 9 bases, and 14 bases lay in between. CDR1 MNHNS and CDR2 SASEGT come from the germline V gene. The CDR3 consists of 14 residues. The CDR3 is CASSEARTRSAQYF. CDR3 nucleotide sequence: TGTGCCAGCAGTGAAGCAAGGACCCGTTCGGCCCAGTACTTC.

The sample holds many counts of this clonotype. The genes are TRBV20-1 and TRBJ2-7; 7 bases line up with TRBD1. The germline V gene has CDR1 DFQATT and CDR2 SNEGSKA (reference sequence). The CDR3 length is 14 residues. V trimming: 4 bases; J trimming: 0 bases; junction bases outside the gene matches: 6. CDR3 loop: CSATQGTVSYEQYF. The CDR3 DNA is TGCAGTGCTACACAGGGGACCGTCTCCTACGAGCAGTACTTC.

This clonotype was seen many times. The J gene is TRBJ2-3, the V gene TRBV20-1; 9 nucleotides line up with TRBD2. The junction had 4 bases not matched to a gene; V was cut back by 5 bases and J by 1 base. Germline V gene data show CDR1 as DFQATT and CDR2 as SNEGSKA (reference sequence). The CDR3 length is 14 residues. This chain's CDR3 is CSAPRTSGTDTQYF. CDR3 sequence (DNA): TGCAGTGCTCCCAGGACTAGCGGCACAGATACGCAGTATTTT.

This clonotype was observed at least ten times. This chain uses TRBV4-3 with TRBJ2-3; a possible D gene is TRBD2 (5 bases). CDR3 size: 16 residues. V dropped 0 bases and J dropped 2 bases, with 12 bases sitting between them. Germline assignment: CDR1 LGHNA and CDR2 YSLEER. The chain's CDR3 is CASSQDPGRPTDTQYF. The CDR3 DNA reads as TGCGCCAGCAGCCAAGACCCGGGGAGACCCACAGATACGCAGTATTTT.

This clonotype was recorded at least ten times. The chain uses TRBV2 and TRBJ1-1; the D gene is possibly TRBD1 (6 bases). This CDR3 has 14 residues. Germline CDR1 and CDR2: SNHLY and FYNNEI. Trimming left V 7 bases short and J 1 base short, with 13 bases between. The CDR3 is CASTAEGGNTEAFF. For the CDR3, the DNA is TGTGCCAGCACAGCCGAAGGGGGGAACACTGAAGCTTTCTTT.

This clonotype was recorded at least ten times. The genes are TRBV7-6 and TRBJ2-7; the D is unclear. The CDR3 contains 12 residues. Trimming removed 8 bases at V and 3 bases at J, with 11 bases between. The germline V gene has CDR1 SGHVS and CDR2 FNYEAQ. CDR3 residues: CASGPNYYEQYF. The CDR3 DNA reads TGTGCCAGCGGACCGAATTACTACGAGCAGTACTTC.

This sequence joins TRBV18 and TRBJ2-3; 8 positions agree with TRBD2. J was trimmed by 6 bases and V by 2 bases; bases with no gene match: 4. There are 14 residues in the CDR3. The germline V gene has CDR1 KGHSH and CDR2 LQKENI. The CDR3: CASSPASGGDTQYF. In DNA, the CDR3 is TGTGCCAGCTCACCAGCCAGCGGGGGCGATACGCAGTATTTT.

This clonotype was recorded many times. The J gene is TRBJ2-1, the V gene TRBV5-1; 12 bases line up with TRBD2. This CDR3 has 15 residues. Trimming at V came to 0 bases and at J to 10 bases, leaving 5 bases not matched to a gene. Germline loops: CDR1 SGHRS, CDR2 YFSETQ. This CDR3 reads CASSLVASGGVEQFF. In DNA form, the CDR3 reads TGCGCCAGCAGCTTGGTGGCTAGCGGGGGGGTAGAGCAGTTCTTC.

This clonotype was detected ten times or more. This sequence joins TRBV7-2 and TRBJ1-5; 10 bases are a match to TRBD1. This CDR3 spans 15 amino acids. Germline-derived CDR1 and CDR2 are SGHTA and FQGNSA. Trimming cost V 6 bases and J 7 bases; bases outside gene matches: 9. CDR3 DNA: TGTGCCAGCAGGCCGGACGGACAGGGGGGGCAGCCCCAGCATTTT. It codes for CASRPDGQGGQPQHF.

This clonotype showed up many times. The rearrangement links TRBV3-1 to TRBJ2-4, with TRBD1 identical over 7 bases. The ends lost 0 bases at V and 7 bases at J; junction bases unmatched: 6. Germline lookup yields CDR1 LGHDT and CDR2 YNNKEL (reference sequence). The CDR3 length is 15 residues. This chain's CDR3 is CASSQEHRGSNIQYF. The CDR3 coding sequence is TGTGCCAGCAGCCAAGAGCACAGGGGATCGAACATTCAGTACTTC.

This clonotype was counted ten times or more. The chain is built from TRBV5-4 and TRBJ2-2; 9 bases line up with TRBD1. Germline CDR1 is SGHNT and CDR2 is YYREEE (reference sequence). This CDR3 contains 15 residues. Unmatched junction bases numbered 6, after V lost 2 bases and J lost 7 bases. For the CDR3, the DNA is TGTGCCAGCAGCTTCGAGACAGGGGGTAACGGGGAGCTGTTTTTT. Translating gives CASSFETGGNGELFF. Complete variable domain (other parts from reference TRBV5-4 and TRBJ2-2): ETGVTQSPTHLIKTRGQQVTLRCSSQSGHNTVSWYQQALGQGPQFIFQYYREEENGRGNFPPRFSGLQFPNYSSELNVNALELDDSALYLCASSFETGGNGELFFGEGSRLTVL.

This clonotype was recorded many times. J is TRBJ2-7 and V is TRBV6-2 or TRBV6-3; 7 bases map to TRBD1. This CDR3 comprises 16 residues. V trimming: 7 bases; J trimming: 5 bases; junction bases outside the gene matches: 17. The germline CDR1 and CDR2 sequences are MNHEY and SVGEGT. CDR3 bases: TGTGCCAGCAAAAAGGGACCACTAAGGGGGCTGGACGAGCAGTACGTC. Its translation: CASKKGPLRGLDEQYV.

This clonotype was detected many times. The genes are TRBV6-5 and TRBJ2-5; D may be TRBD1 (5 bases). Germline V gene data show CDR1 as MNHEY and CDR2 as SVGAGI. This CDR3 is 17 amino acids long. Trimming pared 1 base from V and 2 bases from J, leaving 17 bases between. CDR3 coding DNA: TGTGCCAGCAGTTACTTTACGGGCCGACAGACTCAAGAGACCCAGTACTTC. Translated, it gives CASSYFTGRQTQETQYF.

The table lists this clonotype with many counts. The CDR3 DNA reads TGTGCCAGCAGCCTAGCAGGGGGAGCCGCAGGGGGCGCAGATACGCAGTATTTT. It translates to CASSLAGGAAGGADTQYF. The V call is TRBV12-3 or TRBV12-4, the J call TRBJ2-3; TRBD1 agrees at 8 bases. The CDR3 covers 18 residues. The V and J ends lost 6 bases and 4 bases, in that order; junction bases with no gene match: 18.

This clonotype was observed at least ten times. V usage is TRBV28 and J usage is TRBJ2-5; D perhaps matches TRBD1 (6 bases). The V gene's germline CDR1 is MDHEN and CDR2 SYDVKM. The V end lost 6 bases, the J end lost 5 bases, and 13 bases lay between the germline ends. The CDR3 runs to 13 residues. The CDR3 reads CASSPPDRETQYF. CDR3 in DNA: TGTGCCAGCAGCCCGCCCGACAGGGAGACCCAGTACTTC.

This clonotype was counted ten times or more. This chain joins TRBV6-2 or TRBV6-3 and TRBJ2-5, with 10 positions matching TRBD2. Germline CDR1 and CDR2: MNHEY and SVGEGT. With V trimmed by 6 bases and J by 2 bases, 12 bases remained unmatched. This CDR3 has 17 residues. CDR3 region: CASRRGVLAGEQETQYF. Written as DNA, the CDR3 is TGTGCCAGCAGACGAGGCGTCCTAGCGGGGGAGCAAGAGACCCAGTACTTC.

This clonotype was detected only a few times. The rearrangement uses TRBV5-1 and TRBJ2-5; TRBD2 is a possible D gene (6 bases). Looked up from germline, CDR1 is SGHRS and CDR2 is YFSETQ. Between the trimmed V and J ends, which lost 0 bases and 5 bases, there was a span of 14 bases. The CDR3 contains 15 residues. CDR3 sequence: CASSLGASASETQYF. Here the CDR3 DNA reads TGCGCCAGCAGCTTGGGGGCTAGCGCCTCGGAGACCCAGTACTTC.

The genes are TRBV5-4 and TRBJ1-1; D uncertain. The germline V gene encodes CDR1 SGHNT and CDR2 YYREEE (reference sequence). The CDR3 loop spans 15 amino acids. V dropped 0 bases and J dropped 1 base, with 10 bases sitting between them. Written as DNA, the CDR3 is TGTGCCAGCAGCTTGGTTAGAGGGTCGAACACTGAAGCTTTCTTT. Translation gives CASSLVRGSNTEAFF. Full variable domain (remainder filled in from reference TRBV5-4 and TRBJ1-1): ETGVTQSPTHLIKTRGQQVTLRCSSQSGHNTVSWYQQALGQGPQFIFQYYREEENGRGNFPPRFSGLQFPNYSSELNVNALELDDSALYLCASSLVRGSNTEAFFGQGTRLTVV.

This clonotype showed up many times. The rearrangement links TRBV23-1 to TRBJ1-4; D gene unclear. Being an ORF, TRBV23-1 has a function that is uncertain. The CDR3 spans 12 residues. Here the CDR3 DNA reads TGCGTCACCCGTGCAACTAATGAAAAACTGTTTTTT. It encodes CVTRATNEKLFF.

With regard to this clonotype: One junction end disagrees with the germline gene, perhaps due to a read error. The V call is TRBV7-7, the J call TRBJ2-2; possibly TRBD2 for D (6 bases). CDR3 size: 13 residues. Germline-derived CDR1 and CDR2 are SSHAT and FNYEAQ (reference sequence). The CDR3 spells CASSSPPEGKLFF. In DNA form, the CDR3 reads TGTGCTAGCAGCTCACCGCCGGAGGGGAAGCTGTTTTTT. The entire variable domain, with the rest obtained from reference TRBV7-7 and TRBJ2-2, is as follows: GAGVSQSPRYKVTKRGQDVTLRCDPISSHATLYWYQQALGQGPEFLTYFNYEAQPDKSGLPSDRFSAERPEGSISTLTIQRTEQRDSAMYRCASSSPPEGKLFFGEGSRLTVL.

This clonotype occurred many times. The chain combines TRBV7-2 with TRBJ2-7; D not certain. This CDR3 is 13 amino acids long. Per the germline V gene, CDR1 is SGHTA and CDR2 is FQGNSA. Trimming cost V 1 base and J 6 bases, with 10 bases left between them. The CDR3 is CASSLGAPGEQYV. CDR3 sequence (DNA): TGTGCCAGCAGCTTAGGTGCCCCAGGCGAGCAGTACGTC.

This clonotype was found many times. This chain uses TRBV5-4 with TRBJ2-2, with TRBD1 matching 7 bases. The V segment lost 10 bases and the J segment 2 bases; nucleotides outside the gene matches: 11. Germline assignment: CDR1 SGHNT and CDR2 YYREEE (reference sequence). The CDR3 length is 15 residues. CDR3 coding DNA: TGTGCCTGCGGACCGGGACAGACTAACACCGGGGAGCTGTTTTTT. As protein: CACGPGQTNTGELFF.

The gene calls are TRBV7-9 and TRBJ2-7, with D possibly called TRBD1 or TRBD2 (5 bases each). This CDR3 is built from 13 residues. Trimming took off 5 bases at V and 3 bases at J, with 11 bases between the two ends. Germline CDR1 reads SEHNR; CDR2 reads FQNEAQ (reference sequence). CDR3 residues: CASSTGRSYEQYF. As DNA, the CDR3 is TGTGCCAGCAGCACGGGACGGAGCTACGAGCAGTACTTC.

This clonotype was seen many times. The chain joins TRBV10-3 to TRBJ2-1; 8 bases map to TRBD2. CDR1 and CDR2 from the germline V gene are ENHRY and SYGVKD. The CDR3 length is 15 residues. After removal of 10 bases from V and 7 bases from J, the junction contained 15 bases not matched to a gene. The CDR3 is CATSPGLAGGNEQFF. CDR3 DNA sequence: TGTGCCACCTCCCCCGGGCTAGCGGGTGGGAATGAGCAGTTCTTC.

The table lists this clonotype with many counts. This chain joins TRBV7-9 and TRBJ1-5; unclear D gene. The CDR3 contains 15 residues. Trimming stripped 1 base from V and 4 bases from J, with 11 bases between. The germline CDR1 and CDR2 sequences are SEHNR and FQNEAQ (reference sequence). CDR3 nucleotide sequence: TGTGCCAGCAGCTTAGGGGCAGTTACTAATCAGCCCCAGCATTTT. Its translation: CASSLGAVTNQPQHF. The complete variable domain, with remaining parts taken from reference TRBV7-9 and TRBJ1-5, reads DTGVSQNPRHKITKRGQNVTFRCDPISEHNRLYWYRQTLGQGPEFLTYFQNEAQLEKSRLLSDRFSAERPKGSFSTLEIQRTEQGDSAMYLCASSLGAVTNQPQHFGDGTRLSIL.